The 29 T cell receptor beta chains presented below share a single source sample, sequenced in a study of blood T cell repertoires in COVID-19. Profiled with immunoSEQ multiplex PCR; TCRdb holds only in-frame clones, not every one. This sample has tens of thousands of clones; 80% to 90% occur once, and the top ten carry 6% to 6.5%. Sequences were obtained from peripheral blood. The receptors here all came from a man older than 75 with COVID-19, enrolled during active disease.

The chain combines TRBV7-2 with TRBJ1-6, with D maybe TRBD1 (6 bases). The germline V gene has CDR1 SGHTA and CDR2 FQGNSA. The CDR3 is 14 residues long. The V end lost 2 bases, the J end lost 7 bases, and 9 bases lay between the germline ends. The DNA for the CDR3 is TGTGCCAGCAGCTTAAGCGGGACAAATTCACCCCTCCACTTT. This gives the protein CASSLSGTNSPLHF.

The chain recombines TRBV5-1 with TRBJ2-3; D gene uncertain. The CDR3 loop spans 13 amino acids. Germline CDR1 and CDR2: SGHRS and YFSETQ. V gave up 4 bases and J gave up 4 bases, with 10 bases separating them. This CDR3 is CASSRGSADTQYF. DNA of the CDR3: TGCGCCAGCAGCCGAGGCTCGGCAGATACGCAGTATTTT.

The chain has TRBV19 and TRBJ1-5, with 7 bases aligning to TRBD1. Germline loops: CDR1 LNHDA, CDR2 SQIVND (reference sequence). The ends lost 7 bases at V and 5 bases at J; junction bases unmatched: 8. The CDR3 spans 14 residues. This CDR3 reads CASKRGGEYQPQHF. The CDR3 region has the DNA TGTGCCAGTAAGAGAGGGGGCGAGTATCAGCCCCAGCATTTT.

This chain links TRBV10-3 with TRBJ2-6; D call uncertain. Trimming stripped 4 bases from V and 3 bases from J, with 13 bases between. The CDR3 is 16 residues long. The germline V gene encodes CDR1 ENHRY and CDR2 SYGVKD. The DNA for the CDR3 is TGTGCCATCAGTGCTTTGGCAGTTGGTGGGGCCAACGTCCTGACTTTC. Translated, it gives CAISALAVGGANVLTF.

The rearrangement joins TRBV5-6 to TRBJ2-2; 10 bases match TRBD2. Germline values: CDR1 SGHDT, CDR2 YYEEEE. The CDR3 is made up of 18 amino acids. The V gene end was trimmed by 0 bases and the J gene end by 3 bases; junction bases not matched to a gene: 8. CDR3 protein: CASSLGPPSGGYTGELFF. The CDR3 region has the DNA TGTGCCAGCAGCTTGGGTCCCCCTAGCGGGGGATACACCGGGGAGCTGTTTTTT.

V gene TRBV5-1 combines with J gene TRBJ2-3, with 11 bases matching TRBD2. Germline V gene sequence: CDR1 SGHRS, CDR2 YFSETQ. J lost 0 bases, V lost 2 bases, and 5 bases had no gene match. This CDR3 has 17 residues. CDR3 in DNA: TGCGCCAGCAGCTTAACTAGCGGGGGTGCTAGCACAGATACGCAGTATTTT. Encoded protein: CASSLTSGGASTDTQYF.

This chain connects TRBV5-1 to TRBJ1-5; TRBD1 might be the D (6 bases). Germline CDR1 and CDR2: SGHRS and YFSETQ. This CDR3 is built from 15 residues. V lost 0 bases and J 0 bases, leaving 7 bases between the germline ends. The CDR3 nucleotides are TGCGCCAGCAGCTTGGTGGACAGTAGCAATCAGCCCCAGCATTTT. It yields the protein CASSLVDSSNQPQHF.

The V call is TRBV5-1, the J call TRBJ2-7; the D gene is possibly TRBD1 (6 bases). This CDR3 contains 12 residues. CDR1 and CDR2 (germline): SGHRS, YFSETQ. The V end was cut by 0 bases, the J end by 8 bases, with 9 bases between. CDR3 DNA sequence: TGCGCCAGCAGCTTGGACAGGGCCCAGCAGTACTTC. This gives the protein CASSLDRAQQYF.

The CDR3 sequence: CASSLRQLGMNTEAFF. CDR3 sequence (DNA): TGTGCCAGCTCCCTTCGACAGTTAGGCATGAACACTGAAGCTTTCTTT. J is TRBJ1-1 and V is TRBV18; maybe TRBD1 (5 bases). Germline CDR1 is KGHSH and CDR2 is LQKENI. The CDR3 runs 16 residues. Trimming left V 6 bases short and J 0 bases short, with 17 bases between. The full variable domain, in which reference TRBV18 and TRBJ1-1 provide the parts outside the CDR3, is NAGVMQNPRHLVRRRGQEARLRCSPMKGHSHVYWYRQLPEEGLKFMVYLQKENIIDESGMPKERFSAEFPKEGPSILRIQQVVRGDSAAYFCASSLRQLGMNTEAFFGQGTRLTVV.

This clone was recorded only once. This chain links TRBV9 with TRBJ1-2; D uncertain. CDR1 is SGDLS and CDR2 is YYNGEE in the germline V gene. V was shortened by 3 bases and J by 1 base, with 19 bases between the two germline ends. The length of the CDR3 is 17 residues. CDR3 loop: CASSGPRRNEFNYGYTF. In DNA, the CDR3 is TGTGCCAGCAGCGGACCTCGGAGAAACGAATTTAACTATGGCTACACCTTC.

This clone is classed as medium-sized. The V gene is TRBV6-5, the J gene TRBJ1-3; no definite D call. V gave up 5 bases and J gave up 0 bases, with 11 bases separating them. Per the germline V gene, CDR1 is MNHEY and CDR2 is SVGAGI. The CDR3 runs to 15 residues. CDR3 nucleotides: TGTGCCAGCAGTCTAAGTTTAACCTCTGGAAACACCATATATTTT. Translation: CASSLSLTSGNTIYF.

This rearrangement joins TRBV10-3 to TRBJ1-1, with a possible D match to TRBD1 (5 bases). This CDR3 contains 14 residues. The V and J ends lost 5 bases and 3 bases respectively, with 13 bases between them. CDR1 and CDR2 (germline): ENHRY, SYGVKD. CDR3 sequence reads: CAISPRVTDTEAFF. The CDR3 DNA sequence: TGTGCCATCAGTCCCAGGGTGACGGACACTGAAGCTTTCTTT.

A word on this clone: The same CDR3 arises from other DNA sequences in this sample as well. DNA of the CDR3: TGTGCCAGTAGTATAGGACTAGCGGGGGGCCTCGGAGAGACCCAGTACTTC. As protein: CASSIGLAGGLGETQYF. This chain joins TRBV19 and TRBJ2-5, with 13 bases aligning to TRBD2. The CDR3 sequence is 17 residues long. Trimming removed 1 base from V and 4 bases from J; junction bases left unmatched: 6. From germline, CDR1 is LNHDA and CDR2 SQIVND (reference sequence).

The gene calls are TRBV28 and TRBJ2-1; D uncertain. Trimming removed 7 bases at V and 3 bases at J, with 4 bases between. Germline assignment: CDR1 MDHEN and CDR2 SYDVKM. CDR3 length equals 11 residues. CDR3 loop: CASTHYNEQFF. CDR3 nucleotides: TGTGCCAGCACCCACTACAATGAGCAGTTCTTC.

The V gene is TRBV4-2, the J gene TRBJ1-4; D call uncertain. Germline assignment: CDR1 LGHNA and CDR2 YNFKEQ. V was shortened by 0 bases and J by 3 bases, with 11 bases between the two germline ends. CDR3 length: 16 amino acids. This chain's CDR3 is CASSQDSSGSNEKLFF. CDR3 coding DNA: TGTGCCAGCAGCCAAGATTCGTCAGGCTCTAATGAAAAACTGTTTTTT.

In its sample, this clone was seen a few times. The chain links TRBV6-1 to TRBJ1-4, with D maybe TRBD1 (5 bases). The ends were cut back, 2 bases at V and 1 base at J, with 8 bases in the middle. The CDR3 consists of 15 residues. CDR1 is MNHNS and CDR2 is SASEGT in the germline V gene. CDR3 nucleotides: TGTGCCAGCAGTGAAAATCAGGGAACTAATGAAAAACTGTTTTTT. Amino acids: CASSENQGTNEKLFF.

Here the CDR3 DNA reads TGTGCCAGCAGATTTGGGCTCGGACTCAGAAAGAACACTGAAGCTTTCTTT. Translated: CASRFGLGLRKNTEAFF. The chain links TRBV28 to TRBJ1-1, with D unclear. In germline, CDR1 is MDHEN, CDR2 SYDVKM. The CDR3 spans 17 residues. V was cut by 6 bases and J by 1 base, with 21 bases left in between.

V usage is TRBV29-1 and J usage is TRBJ1-2; 10 bases line up with TRBD1. Losses at the gene ends were 7 bases for V and 5 bases for J; bases not matched to a gene: 7. CDR3 length: 13 residues. Germline V gene lookup returns CDR1 SQVTM and CDR2 ANQGSEA. The CDR3 coding sequence is TGCAGCGGATGGACAGGGGGACTTTATGGCTACACCTTC. Amino acid sequence: CSGWTGGLYGYTF. Variable domain in full (rest from reference TRBV29-1 and TRBJ1-2): SAVISQKPSRDICQRGTSLTIQCQVDSQVTMMFWYRQQPGQSLTLIATANQGSEATYESGFVIDKFPISRPNLTFSTLTVSNMSPEDSSIYLCSGWTGGLYGYTFGSGTRLTVV.

The V call is TRBV3-1 (or the pseudogene TRBV3-2), the J call TRBJ2-1; D possibly corresponds to TRBD2 (6 bases). Trimming pared 1 base from V and 6 bases from J, leaving 10 bases between. From germline, CDR1 is LGHDT and CDR2 YNNKEL (reference sequence). This CDR3 is built from 14 residues. CDR3 residues: CASSQGGEINEQFF. CDR3 nucleotide sequence: TGTGCCAGCAGCCAAGGGGGGGAGATCAATGAGCAGTTCTTC.

The rearrangement uses TRBV28 and TRBJ1-1; 9 bases line up with TRBD1. The junction had 9 bases not matched to a gene; V was cut back by 6 bases and J by 1 base. The CDR3 totals 16 residues. The germline V gene encodes CDR1 MDHEN and CDR2 SYDVKM. This CDR3 is CASRENRDRANTEAFF. The DNA of the CDR3 is TGTGCCAGCAGAGAAAACCGGGACAGGGCGAACACTGAAGCTTTCTTT. Filled out from reference TRBV28 and TRBJ1-1, the complete variable domain reads DVKVTQSSRYLVKRTGEKVFLECVQDMDHENMFWYRQDPGLGLRLIYFSYDVKMKEKGDIPEGYSVSREKKERFSLILESASTNQTSMYLCASRENRDRANTEAFFGQGTRLTVV.

The rearrangement uses TRBV5-4 and TRBJ1-2; 7 positions agree with TRBD1. This CDR3 contains 14 residues. The ends lost 4 bases at V and 4 bases at J; junction bases unmatched: 7. Germline V gene sequence: CDR1 SGHNT, CDR2 YYREEE (reference sequence). The CDR3 DNA reads as TGTGCCAGCAGCCTCGACAGGGACGGCTATGGCTACACCTTC. It is translated as CASSLDRDGYGYTF.

The chain joins TRBV5-1 to TRBJ2-5; possible D gene TRBD2, 6 bases. V was cut by 0 bases and J by 10 bases, with 13 bases left in between. CDR3 length: 13 residues. In germline, CDR1 is SGHRS, CDR2 YFSETQ. CDR3 loop: CASSLVGSGDQYF. CDR3 coding DNA: TGCGCCAGCAGCTTGGTCGGGTCGGGAGACCAGTACTTC.

This clone has more than one count but fewer than ten. The rearrangement uses TRBV3-1 (or the pseudogene TRBV3-2) and TRBJ2-1, with 9 bases identical to TRBD2. After removal of 4 bases from V and 6 bases from J, the junction contained 7 bases not matched to a gene. Looked up from germline, CDR1 is LGHDT and CDR2 is YNNKEL (reference sequence). The length of the CDR3 is 15 residues. DNA of the CDR3: TGTGCCAGCAGCCGTCCCGGGACTAGCTTCAATGAGCAGTTCTTC. Amino acids: CASSRPGTSFNEQFF.

This clone was seen a single time. The V gene is TRBV19, the J gene TRBJ1-6; TRBD1 might be the D (5 bases). Germline V CDR1 and CDR2: LNHDA, SQIVND (reference sequence). The CDR3 has 16 residues. V was shortened by 3 bases and J by 4 bases, with 13 bases between the two germline ends. CDR3 DNA sequence: TGTGCCAGTAGTATGAAAAACGGGGGATATAATTCACCCCTCCACTTT. It translates to CASSMKNGGYNSPLHF.

The gene calls are TRBV5-4 and TRBJ2-7; TRBD1 matches at 8 bases. CDR3 length: 14 residues. The V gene end was trimmed by 5 bases and the J gene end by 4 bases; junction bases not matched to a gene: 8. CDR1 is SGHNT, CDR2 YYREEE, per germline (reference sequence). The CDR3 coding sequence is TGTGCCAGCAGGGACCCGGGACAGGTTTACGAGCAGTACTTC. The encoded protein is CASRDPGQVYEQYF.

Only a few counts were recorded for this clone. The rearrangement uses TRBV6-4 and TRBJ2-3; D remains unclear. Germline V gene sequence: CDR1 MRHNA, CDR2 SNTAGT. Trimming stripped 4 bases from V and 1 base from J, with 6 bases between. The CDR3 runs to 13 residues. For the CDR3, the DNA is TGTGCCAGCAGTGCTCAGGGCACAGATACGCAGTATTTT. Translated: CASSAQGTDTQYF.

In its sample, this clone was seen a few times. The J gene is TRBJ2-5, the V gene TRBV5-1; TRBD2 might be the D (7 bases). CDR1 and CDR2 (germline): SGHRS, YFSETQ. The V gene lost 3 bases and the J gene lost 5 bases, with 14 bases spanning the gap. CDR3 length: 14 amino acids. CDR3 coding DNA: TGCGCCAGCAGCTCCCCGGGGGGCAGGGAGACCCAGTACTTC. Amino acids: CASSSPGGRETQYF.

In DNA form, the CDR3 reads TGTGCCAGTAGTATACAGGGCGGACCCTACGAGCAGTACTTC. Translated, it gives CASSIQGGPYEQYF. The J gene is TRBJ2-7, the V gene TRBV19; possibly TRBD1 for D (5 bases). Germline V gives CDR1 LNHDA, CDR2 SQIVND (reference sequence). The CDR3 consists of 14 residues. V was trimmed by 2 bases and J by 2 bases, leaving 10 bases between them.

J is TRBJ1-1 and V is TRBV5-1; D may be TRBD1 (5 bases). The CDR3 consists of 20 residues. V lost 0 bases to trimming and J lost 7 bases, with 31 bases between them. CDR1 is SGHRS and CDR2 is YFSETQ in the germline V gene. Here the CDR3 DNA reads TGCGCCAGCAGCTTGGTCTTTGGGGGAGGGGTAACCGACGGACGGGTTGAAGCTTTCTTT. Translated, it gives CASSLVFGGGVTDGRVEAFF.